This T cell receptor beta chain was identified during a study of identifying expanded T cells in peripheral blood (dated by TCRdb to between 2017 and 2020). Study-wide context: Four technical replicates, made by sequencing separate aliquots from the same pool of genomic DNA, were compared pairwise.

During the collection period, no immune events, such as infections, were documented for the healthy donors. To calibrate time-dependent variance in a beta-binomial model of T-cell clone differential abundance, blood repertoires from healthy donors were used as a training cohort. The training cohort included some ten healthy donors, of whom 3 were female and 7 were male. Donor ages ranged from roughly 25 to 65 years, with an average of 43 years. Whole blood, obtained from a commercial supplier, was collected from each healthy donor at three time points spaced two weeks apart. For immunosequencing, genomic DNA was extracted from unsorted whole blood. TCRbeta CDR3 regions were profiled with the immunoSEQ Assay using bias-controlled multiplex PCR amplification of genomic DNA. In the paper's pipeline: To quantify the absolute abundance of each unique TCRbeta CDR3 region, the sequences were collapsed and filtered. Two models were used to test differential abundance: a binomial model (Fisher-equivalent) and a beta-binomial model that adds time-dependent variance fitted from healthy donors. Clones with fewer than 5 combined templates were removed, and a clone was called differentially abundant if the clone's Benjamini-Hochberg FDR was below 0.01. Using the form v = (b*log(k)+a)^2, the beta-binomial variance was modeled as a function of the total template count across the two samples. Entries here come from immuneACCESS through TCRdb and include only in-frame sequences with V and J called. Some clones fail to appear in such tables; in the studies checked, an unresolved V gene covers under half of the shortfall, and the cause of the remainder is unknown. That table is the source of V, J and clone size, and D and trimming were worked out from the DNA. This sample comprises 100,000 or so clones, approximately 89% of them detected only once. The ten largest clones represent just over 5.5% of the sample.

Sequences MGHRA (CDR1) and YSYEKL (CDR2) are obtained from the germline V gene. Including the terminal cysteine and phenylalanine, the CDR3 comprises 15 residues. Of the read, only the CDR3 DNA is kept; its 45 bases are in frame from base 1. Trimming at the junction amounts to 3 bases on V and 7 bases on J, and the germline ends lie 16 bases apart. What the study reported, not specific to this receptor: Variance in clone template counts between approximately two-week samples significantly increased with total template count across all healthy donors. The authors expected biological variance in healthy repertoires might increase further over much longer intervals such as months to years. Approximately 1.2 differentially abundant clones were flagged by the binomial model between technical replicates, whereas about 16 and 19 were flagged over approximately two weeks and four weeks, respectively. Both the number of clones called differentially abundant and the false-positive rate were significantly reduced by the beta-binomial model across all healthy-donor time intervals.

In the case of this clone: Its binding antigen is unknown. Per-nucleotide qualities are absent, and no much larger clonotype sits a single base away.

This sequence was found in a person between 18 and 75 years old in good health. The chain is encoded by TRBV4-1 joined to TRBJ1-5, with the D gene uncertain. The sequencing sample was made of blood. The nucleotide sequence is given as TGCGCCAGCAGCCAGACGGGTTTGGGTGGGCAGCCCCAGCATTTT. The translation is CASSQTGLGGQPQHF.